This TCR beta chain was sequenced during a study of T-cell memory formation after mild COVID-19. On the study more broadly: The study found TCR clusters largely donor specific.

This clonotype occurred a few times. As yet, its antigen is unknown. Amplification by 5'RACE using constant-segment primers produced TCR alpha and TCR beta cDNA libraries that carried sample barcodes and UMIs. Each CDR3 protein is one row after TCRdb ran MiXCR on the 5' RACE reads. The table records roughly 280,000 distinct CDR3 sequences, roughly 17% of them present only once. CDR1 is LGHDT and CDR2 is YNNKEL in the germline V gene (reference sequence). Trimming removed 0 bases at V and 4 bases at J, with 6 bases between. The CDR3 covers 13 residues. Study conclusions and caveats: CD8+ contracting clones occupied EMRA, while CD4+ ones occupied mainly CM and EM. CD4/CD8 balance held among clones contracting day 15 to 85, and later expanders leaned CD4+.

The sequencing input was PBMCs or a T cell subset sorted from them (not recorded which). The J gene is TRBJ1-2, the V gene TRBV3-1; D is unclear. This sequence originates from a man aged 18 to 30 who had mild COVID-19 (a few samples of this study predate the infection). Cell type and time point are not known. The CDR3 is CASSQEYAYGYTF. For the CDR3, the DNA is TGTGCCAGCAGCCAAGAGTACGCCTATGGCTACACCTTC.